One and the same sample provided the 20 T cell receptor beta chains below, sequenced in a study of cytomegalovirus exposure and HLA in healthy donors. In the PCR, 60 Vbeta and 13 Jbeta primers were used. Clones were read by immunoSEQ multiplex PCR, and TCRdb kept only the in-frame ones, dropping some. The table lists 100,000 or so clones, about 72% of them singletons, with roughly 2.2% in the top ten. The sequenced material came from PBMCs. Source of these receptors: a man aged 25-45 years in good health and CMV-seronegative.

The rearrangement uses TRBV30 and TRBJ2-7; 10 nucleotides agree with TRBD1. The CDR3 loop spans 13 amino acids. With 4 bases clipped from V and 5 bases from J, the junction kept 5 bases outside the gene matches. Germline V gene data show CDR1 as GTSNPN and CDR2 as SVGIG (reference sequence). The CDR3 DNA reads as TGTGCCTGGATTAGACAGGGGGCGAACGAGCAGTACTTC. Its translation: CAWIRQGANEQYF.

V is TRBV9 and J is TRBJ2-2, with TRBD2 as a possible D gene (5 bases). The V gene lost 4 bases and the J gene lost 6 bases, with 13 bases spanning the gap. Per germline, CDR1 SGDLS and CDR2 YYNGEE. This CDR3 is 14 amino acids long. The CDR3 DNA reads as TGTGCCAGCAGCAAAAGACGGGGTCCCGGGGAGCTGTTTTTT. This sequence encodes CASSKRRGPGELFF.

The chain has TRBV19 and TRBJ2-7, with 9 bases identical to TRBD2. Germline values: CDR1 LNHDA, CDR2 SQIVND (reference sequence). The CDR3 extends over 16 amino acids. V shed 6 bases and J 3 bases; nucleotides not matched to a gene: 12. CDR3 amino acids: CASSSDSGRIGYEQYF. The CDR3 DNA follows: TGTGCCAGTAGCTCAGACAGCGGGAGGATTGGCTACGAGCAGTACTTC.

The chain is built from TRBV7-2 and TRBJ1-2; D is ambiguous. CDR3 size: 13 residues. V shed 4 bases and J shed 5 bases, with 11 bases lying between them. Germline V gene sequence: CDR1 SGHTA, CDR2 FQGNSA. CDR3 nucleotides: TGTGCCAGCAGCTCCCGAAAGCGTTATGGCTACACCTTC. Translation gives CASSSRKRYGYTF. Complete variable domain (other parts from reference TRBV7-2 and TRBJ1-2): GAGVSQSPSNKVTEKGKDVELRCDPISGHTALYWYRQSLGQGLEFLIYFQGNSAPDKSGLPSDRFSAERTGGSVSTLTIQRTQQEDSAVYLCASSSRKRYGYTFGSGTRLTVV.

The CDR3 here is CASSPTGSFTEAFF. The DNA for the CDR3 is TGTGCCAGCAGTCCCACAGGGAGTTTCACTGAAGCTTTCTTT. The chain joins TRBV6-1 to TRBJ1-1; D might be TRBD1 (6 bases). CDR1 and CDR2 (germline): MNHNS, SASEGT. There are 14 residues in the CDR3. V dropped 5 bases and J dropped 4 bases, with 14 bases sitting between them.

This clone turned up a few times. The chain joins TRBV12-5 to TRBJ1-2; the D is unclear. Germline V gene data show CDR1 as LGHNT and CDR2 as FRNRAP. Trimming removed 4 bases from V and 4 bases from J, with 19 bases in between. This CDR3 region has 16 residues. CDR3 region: CASGSGLLIWGYGYTF. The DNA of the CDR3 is TGTGCTAGTGGTTCCGGACTCCTCATATGGGGCTATGGCTACACCTTC.

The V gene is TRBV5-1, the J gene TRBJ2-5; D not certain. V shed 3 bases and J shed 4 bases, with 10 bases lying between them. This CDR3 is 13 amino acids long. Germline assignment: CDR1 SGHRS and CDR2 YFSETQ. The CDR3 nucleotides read TGCGCCAGCAGCTCAACTCATTTAGAGACCCAGTACTTC. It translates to CASSSTHLETQYF.

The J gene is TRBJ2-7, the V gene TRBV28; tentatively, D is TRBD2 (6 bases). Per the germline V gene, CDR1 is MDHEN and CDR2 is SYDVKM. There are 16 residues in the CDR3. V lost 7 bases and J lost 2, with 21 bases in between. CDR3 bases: TGTGCCAGCACCTCGCGTTGGGACTCATGGGCCTACGAGCAGTACTTC. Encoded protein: CASTSRWDSWAYEQYF.

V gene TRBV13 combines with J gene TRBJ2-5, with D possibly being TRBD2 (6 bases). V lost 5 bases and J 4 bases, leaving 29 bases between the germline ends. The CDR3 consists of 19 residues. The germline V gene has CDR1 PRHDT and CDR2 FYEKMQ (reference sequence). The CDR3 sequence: CASSLREGLPFLKGETQYF. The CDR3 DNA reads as TGTGCCAGCAGCCTGAGAGAGGGACTCCCTTTCCTTAAGGGAGAGACCCAGTACTTC.

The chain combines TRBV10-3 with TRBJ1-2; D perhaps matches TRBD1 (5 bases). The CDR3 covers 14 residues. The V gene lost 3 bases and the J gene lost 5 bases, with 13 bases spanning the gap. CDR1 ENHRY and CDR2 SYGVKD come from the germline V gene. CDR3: CAISDGGERYGYTF. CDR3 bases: TGTGCCATCAGTGACGGGGGAGAAAGGTATGGCTACACCTTC.

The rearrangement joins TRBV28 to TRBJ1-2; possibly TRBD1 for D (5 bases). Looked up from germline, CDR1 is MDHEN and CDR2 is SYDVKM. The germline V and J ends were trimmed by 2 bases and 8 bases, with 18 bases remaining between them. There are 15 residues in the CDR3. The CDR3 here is CASSLGAGLGWGYTF. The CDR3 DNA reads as TGTGCCAGCAGTTTAGGGGCAGGGCTCGGTTGGGGCTACACCTTC.

The CDR3 is CASSDSSSSYNEQFF. The CDR3 DNA sequence: TGTGCCAGCAGCGACTCCTCGAGCTCCTACAATGAGCAGTTCTTC. J is TRBJ2-1 and V is TRBV11-1; no clear D gene. Germline CDR1 SGHAT, CDR2 FQDESV (reference sequence). Trimming removed 5 bases from V and 0 bases from J, with 11 bases in between. CDR3 length equals 15 residues.

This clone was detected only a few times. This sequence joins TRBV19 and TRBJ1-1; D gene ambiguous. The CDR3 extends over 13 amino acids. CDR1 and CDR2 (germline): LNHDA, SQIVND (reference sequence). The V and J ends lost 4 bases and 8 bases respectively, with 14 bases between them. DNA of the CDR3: TGTGCCAGTAGTAGTGAGGCTCTCTACGAAGCTTTCTTT. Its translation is CASSSEALYEAFF. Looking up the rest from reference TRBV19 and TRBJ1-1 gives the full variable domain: DGGITQSPKYLFRKEGQNVTLSCEQNLNHDAMYWYRQDPGQGLRLIYYSQIVNDFQKGDIAEGYSVSREKKESFPLTVTSAQKNPTAFYLCASSSEALYEAFFGQGTRLTVV.

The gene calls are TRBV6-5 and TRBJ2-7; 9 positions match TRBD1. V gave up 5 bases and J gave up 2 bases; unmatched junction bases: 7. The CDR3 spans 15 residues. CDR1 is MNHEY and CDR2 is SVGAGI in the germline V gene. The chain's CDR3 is CASSGQGTRTYEQYF. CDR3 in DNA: TGTGCCAGCAGTGGACAGGGGACGAGGACCTACGAGCAGTACTTC.

This CDR3 is CASSPETGGNTEAFF. CDR3 bases: TGTGCCAGCTCACCGGAGACAGGGGGGAACACTGAAGCTTTCTTT. The chain employs TRBV18 and TRBJ1-1; 9 nucleotides match TRBD1. The CDR3 consists of 15 residues. Losses at the gene ends were 3 bases for V and 1 base for J; bases not matched to a gene: 3. The germline CDR1 and CDR2 sequences are KGHSH and LQKENI.

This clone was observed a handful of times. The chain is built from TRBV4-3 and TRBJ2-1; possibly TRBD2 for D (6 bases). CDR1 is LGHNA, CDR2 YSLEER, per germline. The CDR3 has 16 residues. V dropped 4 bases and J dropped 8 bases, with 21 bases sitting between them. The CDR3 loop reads CASSPNQAGGNDEQFF. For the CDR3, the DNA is TGCGCCAGCAGCCCCAATCAGGCAGGAGGGAACGATGAGCAGTTCTTC.

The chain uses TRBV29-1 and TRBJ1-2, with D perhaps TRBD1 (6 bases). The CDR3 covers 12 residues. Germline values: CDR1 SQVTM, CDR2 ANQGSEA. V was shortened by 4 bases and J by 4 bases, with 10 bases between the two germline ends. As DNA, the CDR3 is TGCAGCGTTGGAGGACAGCTCTATGGCTACACCTTC. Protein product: CSVGGQLYGYTF.

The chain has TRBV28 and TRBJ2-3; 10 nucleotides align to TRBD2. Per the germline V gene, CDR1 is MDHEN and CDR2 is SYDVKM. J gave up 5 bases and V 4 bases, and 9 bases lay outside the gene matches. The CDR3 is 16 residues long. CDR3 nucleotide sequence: TGTGCCAGCAGTTCGGCTAGCGGGAGAAAGGGAGATACGCAGTATTTT. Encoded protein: CASSSASGRKGDTQYF.

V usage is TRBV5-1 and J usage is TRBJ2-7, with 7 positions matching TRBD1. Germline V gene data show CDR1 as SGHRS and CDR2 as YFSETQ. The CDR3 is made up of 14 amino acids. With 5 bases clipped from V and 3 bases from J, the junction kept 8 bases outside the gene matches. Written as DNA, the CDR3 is TGCGCCAGCAGACCCGGGACAGTCCTCTACGAGCAGTACTTC. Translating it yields CASRPGTVLYEQYF.

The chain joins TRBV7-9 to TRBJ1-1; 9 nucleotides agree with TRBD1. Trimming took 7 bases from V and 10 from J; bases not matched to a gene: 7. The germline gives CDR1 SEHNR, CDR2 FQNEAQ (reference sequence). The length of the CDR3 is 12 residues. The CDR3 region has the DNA TGTGCCAGCATTCCGGGACAGGGCGTAGCTTTCTTT. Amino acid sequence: CASIPGQGVAFF.